This T cell receptor beta chain was observed in a study of blood T cells in healthy people across ages. A second PCR, run for 7 to 11 cycles, used a sample-barcoded 5' primer plus a J-beta primer mix. TCRdb reprocessed the 5' RACE reads via MiXCR and lists one record per CDR3 protein. Found here are about 800,000 distinct CDR3 sequences, roughly 25% of them singletons; the top ten hold 3% to 4.5%. Study-wide results and caveats: Because donor CMV status was unknown, expanded clonotype changes were possibly confounded. Fewer expanded clones and more diversity marked long-lived versus aged donors.

This clonotype was detected only a few times. What it recognizes is unknown. CDR3 length: 17 amino acids. Germline-derived CDR1 and CDR2 are SGHTA and FQGNSA. V was clipped by 6 bases and J by 7 bases; unmatched bases: 17. This same sample was also taken into another study, of T cells of mothers and their children.

The sample comprised blood. The chain has TRBV7-2 and TRBJ2-2; 7 bases align to TRBD2. This TCR derives from a boy aged 10-17 years in good health. The CDR3 loop is CASRSDGEGGPIGELFF. The CDR3 bases are TGTGCCAGCAGATCCGACGGGGAGGGAGGGCCGATCGGGGAGCTGTTTTTT.